The rows below give T cell receptor beta chains drawn from one sample of a study of lymphopenia after photon versus proton radiotherapy. TCRdb's table, derived via immunoSEQ multiplex PCR, lists solely in-frame clones and lacks some. The data contain 150,000 or so clones, around nine tenths of them singletons. Material: peripheral blood, obtained from a patient treated with photon-based radiotherapy. These receptors originate from a man aged 50 or older with gastric cancer. The CDR3 runs from the conserved cysteine through the conserved F or W. The D gene is left open where the match is weak. Clone sizes are given selectively: once, few, many, or a class where the clone is expanded.

j_gene | len | abundance | d_gene | v_gene | CDR3aa | CDR3nt
TRBJ2-2 | 16 | . | . | TRBV11-2 | CASSLDEGTGRGELFF | TGTGCCAGCAGCTTAGATGAGGGGACCGGTAGAGGAGAGCTGTTTTTT
TRBJ1-1 | 15 | once | . | TRBV10-3 | CAITDSTSGNTEAFF | TGTGCCATCACCGACAGCACGAGCGGGAACACTGAAGCTTTCTTT
TRBJ2-7 | 14 | . | . | TRBV7-9 | CASSLLQDSYEQYF | TGTGCCAGCAGCTTACTACAGGACTCCTACGAGCAGTACTTC
TRBJ2-1 | 12 | . | . | TRBV12-5 | CASGLGGVEQFF | TGTGCTAGTGGGCTGGGCGGGGTCGAGCAGTTCTTC
TRBJ2-7 | 13 | . | . | TRBV19 | CATRGEPNREQYF | TGTGCCACGAGGGGGGAGCCAAATCGCGAGCAGTACTTC
TRBJ1-5 | 15 | . | TRBD1 | TRBV6-5 | CASSRGGTAGQPQHF | TGTGCCAGCAGTCGGGGGGGGACAGCGGGCCAGCCCCAGCATTTT
TRBJ1-4 | 15 | . | . | TRBV18 | CASSLRQETNEKLFF | TGTGCCAGCTCACTAAGACAGGAAACTAATGAAAAACTGTTTTTT
TRBJ2-7 | 15 | . | TRBD2 | TRBV5-1 | CASSLSAGANYEQYF | TGCGCCAGCAGCTTGTCAGCGGGAGCGAACTACGAGCAGTACTTC
TRBJ2-7 | 14 | . | TRBD2 | TRBV5-4 | CASSPGTNNYEQYF | TGTGCCAGCAGCCCTGGGACTAACAACTACGAGCAGTACTTC
TRBJ1-2 | 13 | . | . | TRBV6-1 | CASGGESLRGYTF | TGTGCCAGCGGGGGGGAGAGCTTGCGTGGCTACACCTTC
TRBJ2-7 | 12 | . | . | TRBV2 | CASSLQGFEQYF | TGTGCCAGCAGTCTACAGGGTTTCGAGCAGTACTTC
TRBJ2-3 | 13 | . | . | TRBV18 | CASSPPKKDTQYF | TGTGCCAGCTCACCACCGAAGAAAGATACGCAGTATTTT
TRBJ1-1 | 12 | . | . | TRBV2 | CASRAGPTRAFF | TGTGCCAGCAGAGCCGGGCCCACGCGGGCTTTCTTT
TRBJ1-2 | 15 | . | TRBD1 | TRBV6-1 | CATQGGNQGDYGYTF | TGTGCCACCCAAGGTGGGAATCAGGGGGACTATGGCTACACCTTC
TRBJ1-5 | 15 | . | TRBD1 | TRBV27 | CASSTRQGGDQPQHF | TGTGCCAGCAGTACCCGACAGGGGGGGGATCAGCCCCAGCATTTT
TRBJ2-3 | 16 | . | TRBD2 | TRBV9 | CASSPGGSTSTDTQYF | TGTGCCAGCAGCCCCGGGGGGAGTACGAGCACAGATACGCAGTATTTT
TRBJ2-7 | 14 | . | . | TRBV7-9 | CASSLESTRNKQYF | TGTGCCAGCAGCTTAGAAAGTACGAGGAACAAGCAGTACTTC
TRBJ1-4 | 13 | once | . | TRBV6-1 | CASRLEIGEKLFF | TGTGCCAGCAGGTTAGAGATTGGTGAAAAACTGTTTTTT
TRBJ2-6 | 17 | few | TRBD2 | TRBV4-1 | CASSRGGLVAGANVLTF | TGCGCCAGCAGCCGGGGGGGACTAGTAGCTGGGGCCAACGTCCTGACTTTC
TRBJ2-3 | 14 | . | . | TRBV6-6 | CASSYTANTDTQYF | TGTGCCAGCAGTTACACAGCCAACACAGATACGCAGTATTTT
TRBJ2-7 | 15 | . | . | TRBV4-3 | CASSQGVSQSSEQYF | TGCGCCAGCAGCCAAGGGGTATCACAGAGCTCCGAGCAGTACTTC
TRBJ1-1 | 13 | . | . | TRBV30 | CAWSASKDTEAFF | TGTGCCTGGAGCGCGTCTAAGGACACTGAAGCTTTCTTT
TRBJ2-1 | 13 | . | . | TRBV4-1 | CASSPRDFNEQFF | TGCGCCAGCAGCCCCCGGGACTTCAATGAGCAGTTCTTC
TRBJ2-3 | 15 | once | TRBD2 | TRBV5-6 | CASSLPGGSRDTQYF | TGTGCCAGCAGCTTGCCGGGAGGGAGCAGAGATACGCAGTATTTT
TRBJ2-1 | 19 | . | TRBD2 | TRBV10-3 | CAISGPGTSGRRSYNEQFF | TGTGCCATCAGTGGCCCCGGGACTAGCGGGAGAAGGTCCTACAATGAGCAGTTCTTC
TRBJ1-2 | 11 | . | . | TRBV11-1 | CASSLNGGYTF | TGTGCCAGCAGCTTAAACGGGGGCTACACCTTC
TRBJ2-2 | 16 | . | TRBD1 | TRBV19 | CASLTPGQANTGELFF | TGTGCCAGTCTCACCCCGGGACAGGCGAACACCGGGGAGCTGTTTTTT